This record covers a single T cell receptor (beta chain). This clonotype has just a few counts. Its target antigen remains unknown. Qualities for individual bases were not recorded, and no much larger clone is one base off. In the germline V gene (reference sequence), CDR1 corresponds to SEHNR and CDR2 to FQNEAQ. Inclusive of the bounding cysteine and phenylalanine, the CDR3 is 15 residues long. Only the CDR3 region is kept as DNA, spanning 45 bases read in frame from base 1. Trimming at the junction amounts to 2 bases on V and 14 bases on J, and the germline ends lie 19 bases apart. This sample stems from a study of T cells after yellow fever vaccination (dated by TCRdb to the late 2010s). Regarding the complete study: Libraries from fractions with low cell numbers were prepared with the SMART-Seq v4 Ultra Low Input RNA kit. To follow T-cell clones before and after both primary and booster YFV17D yellow fever vaccination, bulk TCR alpha and beta repertoires underwent longitudinal sequencing. Two healthy male donors, one aged 18 to 30 and one aged 30 to 39 years, were included in the cohort. Blood was collected at multiple timepoints before and after primary and secondary immunization, and bulk PBMC replicates and cell subsets were isolated.

The sample's treatment or condition, from its label and the paper: live attenuated yellow fever vaccine strain. PBMCs were isolated from peripheral blood using a standard Ficoll-Paque protocol. Dynabeads CD4 and CD8 positive selection kits were used to isolate the CD4 and CD8 T-cell fractions. TriZol was used to extract RNA from bulk PBMCs, CD4 and CD8 fractions, and dextramer-positive and dextramer-negative fractions. General study outcomes and caveats: Most clones expanded after primary vaccination (around 96% of CD4 and roughly 90% of CD8) were re-detected after the booster, suggesting that broad memory maintenance occurred. Compared with the primary T-cell response, the secondary T-cell response was faster but weaker, reaching its peak on day 5 rather than on day 15. Computational filtering was required because FACS-sorted repertoires could contain abundant contaminating clonotypes from the bulk population. A small share of clonotypes was detected in both CD4 and CD8 compartments, with the overlap likely arising from convergent recombination. The study included only two donors, which limits how far the findings can be generalized.

The sequencing machine was an Illumina NovaSeq 6000. TCR cDNA was synthesized by 5'RACE template switching, through which a universal primer site and unique molecular identifiers were introduced. Priming of cDNA synthesis was performed from both the TCR alpha and TCR beta constant segments. Library amplification used two PCR steps, and the second PCR step added sample barcodes and sequencing adapters. Libraries were sequenced on Illumina HiSeq 2500 (2x100 bp) or NovaSeq (2x150 bp). Per the authors' processing: Demultiplexing of reads and collapsing into UMI consensus sequences were performed with MIGEC, and V(D)J alignment was carried out with MiXCR. Clonotypes responding to the vaccine were identified with edgeR on replicate PBMC samples, with the criteria of FDR below 0.01 and a log2 fold change above 5 up to day 15. Bulk clonotypes were assigned CD4 or CD8 identity according to which sequenced CD4 or CD8 repertoire held them at higher abundance. The public reads were reanalyzed by TCRdb: fastp trimming at Q25, MiXCR alignment, in-frame beta chains only. CDR3 protein duplicates are merged, each entry listing the most common genes and DNA. V and J calls and clone size were set by TCRdb, not the authors. The sample table contains some 160,000 distinct CDR3 sequences; only one count was recorded for around 9.7% of them. Around 40% of the sample lies in the top ten.

This chain is built from TRBV7-9 and TRBJ1-6, with the identity of the D gene unclear. Sequenced material: CD8+ T cells sorted from PBMCs, taken 45 days after the yellow fever booster vaccination. This TCR was sampled from a man in his late teens or twenties who received the YFV17D yellow fever vaccine. The DNA sequence is TGTGCCAGCAGCTTAAGAGGTTCCGATGGCTTCACCCTCCACTTT. Protein translation: CASSLRGSDGFTLHF. When the CDR3 is completed using the reference TRBV7-9 and TRBJ1-6 genes on either side, the full variable domain is DTGVSQNPRHKITKRGQNVTFRCDPISEHNRLYWYRQTLGQGPEFLTYFQNEAQLEKSRLLSDRFSAERPKGSFSTLEIQRTEQGDSAMYLCASSLRGSDGFTLHFGNGTRLTVT.